This TCR beta chain came from a study of OX40 agonist ivuxolimab in advanced cancers. Study-wide findings and caveats: Normalized T-cell clonal expansion was also low in a subset of nonresponders.

Sequencing used immunoSEQ multiplex PCR; TCRdb keeps in-frame clones, though not all of them. This table holds some 74,000 clones, roughly 85% found once. This clone occurred once. Its antigen is unknown. Losses at the gene ends were 10 bases for V and 2 bases for J; bases not matched to a gene: 9. CDR1 MDHEN and CDR2 SYDVKM come from the germline V gene. The CDR3 is 15 residues long. The sequences come from CD4+ or CD8+ T cells sorted from blood, collected in a trial of the OX40 agonist ivuxolimab. This clonotype was sampled from an adult with an advanced solid tumor such as melanoma, head and neck, liver or kidney cancer. The chain links TRBV28 to TRBJ2-2; 8 positions match TRBD2. The CDR3 DNA sequence: TGTGCCACCCATCGGGGGGGGGTAAACACCGGGGAGCTGTTTTTT. This codes for CATHRGGVNTGELFF.